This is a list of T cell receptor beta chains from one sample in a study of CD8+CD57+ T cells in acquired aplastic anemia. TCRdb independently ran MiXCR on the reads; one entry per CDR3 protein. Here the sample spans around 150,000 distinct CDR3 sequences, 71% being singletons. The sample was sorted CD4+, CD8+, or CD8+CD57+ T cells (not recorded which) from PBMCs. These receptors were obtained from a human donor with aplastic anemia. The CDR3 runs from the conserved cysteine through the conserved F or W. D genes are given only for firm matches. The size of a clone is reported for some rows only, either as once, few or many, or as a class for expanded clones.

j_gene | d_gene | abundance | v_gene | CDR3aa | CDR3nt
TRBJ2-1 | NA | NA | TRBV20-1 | CSAQLDLTWDEQFF | TGCAGTGCCCAGTTGGACCTCACGTGGGATGAGCAGTTCTTC
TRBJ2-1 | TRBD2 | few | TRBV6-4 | CASKGGGAQDEQFF | TGTGCCAGCAAGGGCGGGGGGGCCCAGGATGAGCAGTTCTTC
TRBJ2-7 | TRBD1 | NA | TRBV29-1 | CSVADRVSSYEQYF | TGCAGCGTTGCCGACAGGGTGAGCTCCTACGAGCAGTACTTC
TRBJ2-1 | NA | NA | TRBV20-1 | CSARDSSDTEQFF | TGCAGTGCTAGAGATAGCAGTGACACTGAGCAGTTCTTC
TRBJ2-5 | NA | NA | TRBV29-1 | CSVVILPTETQYF | TGCAGCGTTGTCATACTGCCCACAGAGACCCAGTACTTC
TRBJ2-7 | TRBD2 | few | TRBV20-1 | CSANQRGLYEQYF | TGCAGTGCTAACCAGCGGGGCCTTTACGAGCAGTACTTC
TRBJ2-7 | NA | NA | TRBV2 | CASRGGGRSRIKPYEQYF | TGTGCCAGCAGGGGCGGGGGCAGAAGTCGAATTAAGCCCTACGAGCAGTACTTC
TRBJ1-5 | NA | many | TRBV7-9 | CASSFVGTGNQPQHF | TGTGCCAGCAGCTTTGTTGGGACCGGCAATCAGCCCCAGCATTTT
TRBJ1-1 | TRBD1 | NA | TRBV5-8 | CASSLWAKVGQGDTEAFF | TGTGCCAGCAGCTTATGGGCTAAGGTCGGACAGGGGGACACTGAAGCTTTCTTT
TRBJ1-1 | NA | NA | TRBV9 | CASTRGGNTEAFF | TGTGCCAGCACGAGAGGGGGTAACACTGAAGCTTTCTTT
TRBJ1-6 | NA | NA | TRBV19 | CASSIGRQIYNSPLHF | TGTGCCAGTAGTATCGGGAGACAGATCTATAATTCACCCCTCCACTTT
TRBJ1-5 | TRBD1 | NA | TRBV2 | CASSAGTVNQPQHF | TGTGCCAGCAGTGCCGGGACAGTCAATCAGCCCCAGCATTTT
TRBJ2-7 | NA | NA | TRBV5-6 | CASSLEFAPFYEQYF | TGTGCCAGCAGCTTGGAATTCGCCCCTTTCTACGAGCAGTACTTC
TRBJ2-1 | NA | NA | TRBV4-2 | CASSSFYICSAPGSGDRNEQFF | NA
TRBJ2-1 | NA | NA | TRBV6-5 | CASWVTVYEQFF | TGTGCCAGCTGGGTCACGGTTTATGAGCAGTTCTTC
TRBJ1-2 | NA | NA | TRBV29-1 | CSVGPAVHGYTF | TGCAGCGTTGGTCCGGCAGTTCATGGCTACACCTTC
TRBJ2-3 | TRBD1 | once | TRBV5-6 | CASSFLSAGTDTQYF | TGTGCCAGCAGCTTTCTGTCCGCAGGGACAGATACACAGTATTTT
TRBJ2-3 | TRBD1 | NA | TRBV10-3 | CAISVGTGSADTQYF | TGTGCCATCAGTGTGGGGACAGGGAGCGCAGATACGCAGTATTTT
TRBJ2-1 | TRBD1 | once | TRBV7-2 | CASSPNGQGEQFF | TGTGCCAGCAGCCCAAACGGACAGGGTGAGCAGTTCTTC
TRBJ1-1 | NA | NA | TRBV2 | CASSAYVGTEAFF | TGTGCCAGCAGTGCGTACGTAGGCACTGAAGCTTTCTTT
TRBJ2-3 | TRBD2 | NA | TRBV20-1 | CSAPSGGGTDTQYF | TGCAGTGCTCCTAGCGGGGGCGGCACAGATACGCAGTATTTT
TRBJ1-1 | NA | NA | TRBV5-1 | CASSLRVNTEAFF | TGTGCCAGCAGCTTAAGGGTGAACACTGAAGCTTTCTTT
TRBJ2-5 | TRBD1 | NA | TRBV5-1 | CATRQGQETQYF | TGCGCCACTAGACAGGGGCAAGAGACCCAGTACTTC
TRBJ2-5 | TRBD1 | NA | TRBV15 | CATSRDRGIGETQYF | TGTGCCACCAGCAGGGACAGGGGCATAGGGGAGACCCAGTACTTC
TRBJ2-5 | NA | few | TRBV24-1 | CATSGTRQGQETQYF | TGTGCCACCAGTGGAACCCGGCAGGGCCAAGAGACCCAGTACTTC
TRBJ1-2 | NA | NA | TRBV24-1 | CATSDVGLNYGYTF | TGTGCCACCAGTGATGTCGGATTGAACTATGGCTACACCTTC
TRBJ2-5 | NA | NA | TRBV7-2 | CASSLSRQQETQYF | TGTGCCAGCAGCCTAAGTCGGCAGCAAGAGACCCAGTACTTC
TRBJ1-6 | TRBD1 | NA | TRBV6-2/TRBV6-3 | CASSRKDRGRGPPLHF | TGTGCCAGCAGTCGCAAGGACAGGGGAAGAGGTCCACCCCTCCACTTT
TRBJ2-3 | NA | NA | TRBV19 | CASSIGDGASDTQYF | TGTGCCAGTAGTATAGGGGATGGTGCCTCAGATACGCAGTATTTT
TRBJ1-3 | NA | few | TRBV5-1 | CASSPFWRGAGNTIYF | TGCGCCAGCAGCCCCTTTTGGCGGGGAGCCGGAAACACCATATATTTT
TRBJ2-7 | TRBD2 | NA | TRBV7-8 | CASSFFRAGGAYEQYF | TGTGCCAGCAGCTTCTTCAGAGCGGGAGGTGCCTACGAGCAGTACTTC
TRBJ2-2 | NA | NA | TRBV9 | CASSVLSGELFF | TGTGCCAGCAGCGTGTTATCCGGGGAGCTGTTTTTT
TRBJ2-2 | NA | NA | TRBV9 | CASSVGSANTGELFF | TGTGCCAGCAGCGTAGGTTCAGCGAACACCGGGGAGCTGTTTTTT
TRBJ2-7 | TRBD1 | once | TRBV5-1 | CASSPDRVGGEQYF | TGCGCCAGCAGCCCGGACAGGGTAGGCGGCGAGCAGTACTTC
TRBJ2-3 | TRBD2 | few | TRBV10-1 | CASSERDPSTDTQYF | TGCGCCAGCAGCGAGCGGGACCCTAGCACAGATACGCAGTATTTT
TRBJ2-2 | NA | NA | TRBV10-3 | CAIMAPQRTGELFF | TGTGCCATCATGGCCCCCCAGAGGACCGGGGAGCTGTTTTTT
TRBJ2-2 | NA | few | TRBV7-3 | CASSLPAGELFF | TGTGCCAGCAGCTTACCAGCCGGGGAGCTGTTTTTT
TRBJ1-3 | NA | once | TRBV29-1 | CSVEDWGRVGNTIYF | TGCAGCGTTGAGGATTGGGGGCGGGTTGGAAACACCATATATTTT